The clone carrying this T cell receptor (beta chain) has only a few counts. What it recognizes is unknown. The data derive from a study of beta chain features in type 1 diabetes. Study information: Healthy donors resembled patients in age, gender and cell yields.

A single heparinised blood sample, averaging about 120 mL, was obtained per donor. Germline V lookup: CDR1 LGHNA, CDR2 YNFKEQ. V was shortened by 0 bases and J by 7 bases, with 9 bases between the two germline ends. The CDR3 runs to 14 residues. The sequenced template was cDNA made from the entire isolated RNA. Only in-frame clones appear in the TCRdb table, and some are missing; sequencing was by immunoSEQ multiplex PCR. This sample yields fewer than 550,000 clones, of which roughly 10% are seen a single time; about 0.045% belongs to the top ten. Findings of the study overall: The study found fewer insertions and more deletions at VDJ junctions in type 1 diabetes patients.

The sequenced sample consisted of naive CD4+ T cells from blood. The clonotype was recovered from a woman aged 18-29 years in good health. This chain uses TRBV4-2 with TRBJ2-2, with D perhaps TRBD1 (6 bases). The CDR3 nucleotides are TGTGCCAGCAGCCAAGACAGGGGAATCGGGGAGCTGTTTTTT. It is translated as CASSQDRGIGELFF.